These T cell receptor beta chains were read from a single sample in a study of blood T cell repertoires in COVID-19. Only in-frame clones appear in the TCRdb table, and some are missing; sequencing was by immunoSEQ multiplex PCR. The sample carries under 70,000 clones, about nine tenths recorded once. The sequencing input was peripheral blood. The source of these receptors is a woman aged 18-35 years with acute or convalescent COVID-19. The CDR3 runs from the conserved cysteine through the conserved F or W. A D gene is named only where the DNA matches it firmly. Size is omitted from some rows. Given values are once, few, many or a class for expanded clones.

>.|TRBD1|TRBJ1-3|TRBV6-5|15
TGTGCCAGCAGTCGGAGAACAGGGGGTGGAAACACCATATATTTT
CASSRRTGGGNTIYF
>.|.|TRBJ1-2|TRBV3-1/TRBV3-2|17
TGTGCCAGCAGCCAAGAAATTCCGGGAGCTAGCCCCTATGGCTACACCTTC
CASSQEIPGASPYGYTF
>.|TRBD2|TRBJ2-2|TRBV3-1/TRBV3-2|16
TGTGCCAGCAGCTATAGCGGGGACTTCAACACCGGGGAGCTGTTTTTT
CASSYSGDFNTGELFF
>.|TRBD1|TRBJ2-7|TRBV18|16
TGTGCCAGCTCACCACACCGGGACAGGGCCTCCTACGAGCAGTACTTC
CASSPHRDRASYEQYF
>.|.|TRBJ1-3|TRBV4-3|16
TGCGCCAGCAGCCAAGGGGCGGGGTTGACTGGAAACACCATATATTTT
CASSQGAGLTGNTIYF
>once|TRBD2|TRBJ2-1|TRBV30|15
TGTGCCTGGACCCAACTAGCGGGGGTGAACAATGAGCAGTTCTTC
CAWTQLAGVNNEQFF
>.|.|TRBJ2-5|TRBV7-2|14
TGTGCCAGCAGCTTAATGAGACTCCAAGAGACCCAGTACTTC
CASSLMRLQETQYF
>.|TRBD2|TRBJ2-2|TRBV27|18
TGTGCCAGCAGCAGGGGACTAGCATGGGTTAGGAACACCGGGGAGCTGTTTTTT
CASSRGLAWVRNTGELFF
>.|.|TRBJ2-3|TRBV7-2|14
TGTGCCAGCAGTTGGACCGGGGGAACAGATACGCAGTATTTT
CASSWTGGTDTQYF
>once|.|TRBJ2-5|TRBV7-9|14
TGTGCCAGCAGCCCTCCGGTGATCGGGGAGACCCAGTACTTC
CASSPPVIGETQYF
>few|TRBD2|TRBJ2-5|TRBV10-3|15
TGTGCCATCAGTGAGCCTAGCGGGGGGAAAGAGACCCAGTACTTC
CAISEPSGGKETQYF
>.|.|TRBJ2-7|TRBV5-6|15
TGTGCCAGCAGCCTACTGGAGGCGGACTCCTACGAGCAGTACTTC
CASSLLEADSYEQYF